The TCR beta chain described here comes from a study of cytomegalovirus exposure and HLA in healthy donors. Turning to this clone: Its antigen is as yet unknown.

CDR1 and CDR2 (germline): MDHEN, SYDVKM. The CDR3 runs 12 residues. V was trimmed by 5 bases and J by 2 bases, leaving 7 bases between them. Method: immunoSEQ multiplex PCR; TCRdb's copy keeps in-frame clones and lacks some. The table shows around 150,000 clones, with about nine tenths occurring only once. General observations from the study: The study found most TCR sequences rare, yet found some public TCRs in many donors.

Sequencing used PBMCs. The origin of this receptor is a woman aged 18-30 years in good health and CMV-seropositive. The chain links TRBV28 to TRBJ2-7; no reliable D call. The CDR3 DNA follows: TGTGCCAGCAGTCCCACAACCTACGAGCAGTACTTC. Protein sequence: CASSPTTYEQYF.